The TCR beta chain under discussion was sequenced for a study of T cell repertoires in aging, cancer and after chemotherapy. This clonotype ranks as medium-sized. Rearranged V-D-J TRB sequences were amplified with a mixed TRB-A/B primer pool. TCRdb re-called the multiplex PCR reads with MiXCR, one entry per CDR3 protein. Seen here are about 1,300 distinct CDR3 sequences, roughly 26% observed once, and the top ten hold approximately 85%. The template was genomic DNA from peripheral blood, not RNA. V was cut by 5 bases and J by 0 bases, with 4 bases left in between. Germline V gene data show CDR1 as MNHNS and CDR2 as SASEGT. The CDR3 length is 13 residues.

The source material was blood. This TCR was recovered from a human donor with a blood cancer. This chain connects TRBV6-1 to TRBJ2-2; D unclear. The CDR3 here is CASSSTNTGELFF. The CDR3 coding sequence is TGTGCCAGCAGTTCTACGAACACCGGGGAGCTGTTTTTT.